Each of the 2 T cell receptor beta chains below was sequenced from the same sample in a study of cytomegalovirus exposure and HLA in healthy donors. Researchers ran the PCR with 60 Vbeta and 13 Jbeta primers. Clones were sequenced by immunoSEQ multiplex PCR, and TCRdb holds only the in-frame ones, with some missing. The sample records under 200,000 clones, roughly 79% being singletons. Sequencing was carried out using PBMCs. The receptors were sampled from a woman in her 30s in good health and CMV-seropositive.

The rearrangement joins TRBV7-8 to TRBJ1-5; 10 nucleotides line up with TRBD1. The CDR3 spans 17 residues. Unmatched junction bases numbered 9, after V lost 2 bases and J lost 5 bases. The V gene's germline CDR1 is SGHVS and CDR2 FQNEAQ. DNA for the CDR3: TGTGCCAGCAGCTTAATGGTTCGACAGGGGGCATATCAGCCCCAGCATTTT. It specifies CASSLMVRQGAYQPQHF. Full variable domain (missing parts from reference TRBV7-8 and TRBJ1-5): GAGVSQSPRYKVAKRGQDVALRCDPISGHVSLFWYQQALGQGPEFLTYFQNEAQLDKSGLPSDRFFAERPEGSVSTLKIQRTQQEDSAVYLCASSLMVRQGAYQPQHFGDGTRLSIL.

DNA for the CDR3: TGTGCCAGCTCCCGCGAGCGGACCCAAGAGACCCAGTACTTC. This sequence encodes CASSRERTQETQYF. The V gene is TRBV2, the J gene TRBJ2-5, with a tentative D call TRBD2 (5 bases). Germline CDR1 reads SNHLY; CDR2 reads FYNNEI. This CDR3 region has 14 residues. The ends were cut back, 8 bases at V and 1 base at J, with 14 bases in the middle.